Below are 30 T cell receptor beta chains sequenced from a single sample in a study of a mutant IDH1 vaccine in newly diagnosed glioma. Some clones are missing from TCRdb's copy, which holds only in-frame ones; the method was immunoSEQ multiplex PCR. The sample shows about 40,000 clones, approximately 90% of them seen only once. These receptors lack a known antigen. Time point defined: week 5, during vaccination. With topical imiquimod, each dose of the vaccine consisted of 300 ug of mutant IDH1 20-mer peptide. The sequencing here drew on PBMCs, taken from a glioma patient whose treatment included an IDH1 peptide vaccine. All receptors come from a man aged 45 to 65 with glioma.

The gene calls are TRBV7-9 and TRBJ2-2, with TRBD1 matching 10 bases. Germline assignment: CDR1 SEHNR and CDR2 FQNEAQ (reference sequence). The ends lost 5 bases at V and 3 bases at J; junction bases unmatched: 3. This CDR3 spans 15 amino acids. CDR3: CASSLGTGDTGELFF. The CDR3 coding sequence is TGTGCCAGCAGCCTTGGGACAGGGGACACCGGGGAGCTGTTTTTT.

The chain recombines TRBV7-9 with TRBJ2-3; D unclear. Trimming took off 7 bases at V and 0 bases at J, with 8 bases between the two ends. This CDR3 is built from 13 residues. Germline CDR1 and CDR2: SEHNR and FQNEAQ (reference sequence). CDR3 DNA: TGTGCCAGCATGGGCGGAAGCACAGATACGCAGTATTTT. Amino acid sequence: CASMGGSTDTQYF.

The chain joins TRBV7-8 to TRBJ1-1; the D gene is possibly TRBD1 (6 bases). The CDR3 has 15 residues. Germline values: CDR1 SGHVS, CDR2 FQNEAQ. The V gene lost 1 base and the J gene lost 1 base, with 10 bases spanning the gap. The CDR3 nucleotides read TGTGCCAGCAGCTTAGAGGGGGGAGCGAACACTGAAGCTTTCTTT. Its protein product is CASSLEGGANTEAFF.

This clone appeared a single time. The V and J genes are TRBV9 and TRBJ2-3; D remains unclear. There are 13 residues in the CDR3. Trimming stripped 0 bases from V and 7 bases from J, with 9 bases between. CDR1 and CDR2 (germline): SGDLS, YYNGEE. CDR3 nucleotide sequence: TGTGCCAGCAGCGTAGGCGGCGCAAATACGCAGTATTTT. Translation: CASSVGGANTQYF.

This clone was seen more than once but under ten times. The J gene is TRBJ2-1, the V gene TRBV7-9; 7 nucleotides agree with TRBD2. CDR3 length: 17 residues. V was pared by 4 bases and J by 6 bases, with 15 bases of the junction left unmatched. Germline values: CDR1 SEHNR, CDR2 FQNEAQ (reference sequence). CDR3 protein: CASSSPLLGGDPNEQFF. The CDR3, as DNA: TGTGCCAGCAGCTCACCCCTCCTGGGGGGGGACCCCAATGAGCAGTTCTTC.

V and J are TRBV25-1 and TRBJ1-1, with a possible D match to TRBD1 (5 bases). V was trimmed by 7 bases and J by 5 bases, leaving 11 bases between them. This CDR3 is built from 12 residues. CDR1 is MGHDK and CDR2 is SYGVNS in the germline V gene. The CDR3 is CASTEGVTEAFF. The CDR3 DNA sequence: TGTGCCAGCACCGAAGGGGTAACTGAAGCTTTCTTT. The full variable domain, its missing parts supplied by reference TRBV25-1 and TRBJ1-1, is EADIYQTPRYLVIGTGKKITLECSQTMGHDKMYWYQQDPGMELHLIHYSYGVNSTEKGDLSSESTVSRIRTEHFPLTLESARPSHTSQYLCASTEGVTEAFFGQGTRLTVV.

In DNA form, the CDR3 reads TGTGCCTGGACGGGAGGGCGGCACACCGGGGAGCTGTTTTTT. It specifies CAWTGGRHTGELFF. J is TRBJ2-2 and V is TRBV5-4; TRBD2 matches 8 bases. The CDR3 contains 14 residues. V lost 10 bases and J lost 3; bases outside the gene matches: 8. Germline V lookup: CDR1 SGHNT, CDR2 YYREEE (reference sequence).

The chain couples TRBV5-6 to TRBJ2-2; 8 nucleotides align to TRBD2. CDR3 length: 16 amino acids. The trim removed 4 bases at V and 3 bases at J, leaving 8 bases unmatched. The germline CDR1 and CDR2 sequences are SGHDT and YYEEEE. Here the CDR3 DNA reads TGTGCCAGCAGCGAAACTAGCGGAGGTTACACCGGGGAGCTGTTTTTT. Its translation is CASSETSGGYTGELFF.

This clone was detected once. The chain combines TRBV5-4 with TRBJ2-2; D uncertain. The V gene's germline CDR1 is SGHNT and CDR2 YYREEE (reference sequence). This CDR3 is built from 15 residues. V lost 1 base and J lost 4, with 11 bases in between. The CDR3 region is CASSLKVSTTGELFF. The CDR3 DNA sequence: TGTGCCAGCAGCTTGAAGGTTTCGACCACCGGGGAGCTGTTTTTT. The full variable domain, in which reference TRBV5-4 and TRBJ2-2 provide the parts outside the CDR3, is ETGVTQSPTHLIKTRGQQVTLRCSSQSGHNTVSWYQQALGQGPQFIFQYYREEENGRGNFPPRFSGLQFPNYSSELNVNALELDDSALYLCASSLKVSTTGELFFGEGSRLTVL.

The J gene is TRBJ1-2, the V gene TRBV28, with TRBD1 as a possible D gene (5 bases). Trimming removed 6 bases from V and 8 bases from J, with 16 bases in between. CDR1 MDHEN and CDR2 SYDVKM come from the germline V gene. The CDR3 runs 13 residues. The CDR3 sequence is CASRNQGTRGYTF. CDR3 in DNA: TGTGCCAGCAGGAACCAGGGAACTAGAGGCTACACCTTC.

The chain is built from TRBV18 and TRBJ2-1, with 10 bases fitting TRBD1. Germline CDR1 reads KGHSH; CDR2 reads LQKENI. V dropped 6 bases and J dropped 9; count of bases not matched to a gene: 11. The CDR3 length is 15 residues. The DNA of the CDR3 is TGTGCCAGCTCTCCCGGACAGGGGGTTATCAGTGAGCAGTTCTTC. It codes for CASSPGQGVISEQFF.

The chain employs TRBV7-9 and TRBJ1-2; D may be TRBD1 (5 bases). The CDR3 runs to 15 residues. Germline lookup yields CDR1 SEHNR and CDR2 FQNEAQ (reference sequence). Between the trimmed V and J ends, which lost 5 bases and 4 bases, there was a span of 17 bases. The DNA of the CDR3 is TGTGCCAGCAGCCCGCCGACAGAAAGTGGCTATGGCTACACCTTC. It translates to CASSPPTESGYGYTF.

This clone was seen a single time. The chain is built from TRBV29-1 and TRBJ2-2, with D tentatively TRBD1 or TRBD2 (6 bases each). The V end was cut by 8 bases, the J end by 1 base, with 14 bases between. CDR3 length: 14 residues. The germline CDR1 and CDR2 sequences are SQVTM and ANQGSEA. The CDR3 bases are TGCAGCTGTCGGGAGACAGGGAACACCGGGGAGCTGTTTTTT. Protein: CSCRETGNTGELFF.

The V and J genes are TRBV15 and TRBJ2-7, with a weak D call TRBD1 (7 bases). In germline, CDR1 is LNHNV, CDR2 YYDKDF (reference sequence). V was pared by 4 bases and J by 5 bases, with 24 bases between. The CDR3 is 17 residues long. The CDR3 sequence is CATSIPIRPGGRNEQYF. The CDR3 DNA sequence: TGTGCCACCAGCATCCCAATCCGGCCAGGGGGGCGGAACGAGCAGTACTTC.

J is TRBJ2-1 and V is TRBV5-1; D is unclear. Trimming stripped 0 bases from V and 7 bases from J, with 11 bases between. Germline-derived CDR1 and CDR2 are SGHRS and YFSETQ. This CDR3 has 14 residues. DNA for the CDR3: TGCGCCAGCAGCTTGGATTTAGAGGAGAATGAGCAGTTCTTC. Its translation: CASSLDLEENEQFF.

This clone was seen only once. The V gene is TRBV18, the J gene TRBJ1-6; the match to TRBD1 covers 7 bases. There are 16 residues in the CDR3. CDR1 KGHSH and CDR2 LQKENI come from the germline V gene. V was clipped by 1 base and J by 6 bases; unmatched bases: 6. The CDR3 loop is CASSPQDGTANSPLHF. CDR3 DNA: TGTGCCAGCTCACCACAAGACGGGACAGCTAATTCACCCCTCCACTTT.

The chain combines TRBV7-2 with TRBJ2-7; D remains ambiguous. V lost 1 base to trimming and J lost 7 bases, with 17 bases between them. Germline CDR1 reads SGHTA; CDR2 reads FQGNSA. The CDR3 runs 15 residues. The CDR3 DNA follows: TGTGCCAGCAGCTTAGGAGCGCGGCCCTCTGGGGAGCAGTACTTC. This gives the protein CASSLGARPSGEQYF.

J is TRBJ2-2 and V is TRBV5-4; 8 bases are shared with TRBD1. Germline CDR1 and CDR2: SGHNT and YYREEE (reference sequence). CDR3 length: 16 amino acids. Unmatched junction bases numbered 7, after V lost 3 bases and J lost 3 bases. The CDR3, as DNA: TGTGCCAGCAGCTCGACAGGGGCAAGGGACACCGGGGAGCTGTTTTTT. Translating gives CASSSTGARDTGELFF.

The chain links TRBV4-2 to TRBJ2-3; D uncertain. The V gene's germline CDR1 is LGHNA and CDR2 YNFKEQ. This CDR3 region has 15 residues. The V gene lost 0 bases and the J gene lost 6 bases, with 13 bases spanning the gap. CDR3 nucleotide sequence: TGTGCCAGCAGCCAAGAAAGTGCCGGCTCGGATACGCAGTATTTT. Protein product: CASSQESAGSDTQYF.

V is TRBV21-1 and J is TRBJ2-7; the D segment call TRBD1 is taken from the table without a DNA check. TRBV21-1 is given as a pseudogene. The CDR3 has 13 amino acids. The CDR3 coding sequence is TGTGCCAGCAGCAAGGGACAGCTCTACGAGCAGTACTTC. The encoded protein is CASSKGQLYEQYF.

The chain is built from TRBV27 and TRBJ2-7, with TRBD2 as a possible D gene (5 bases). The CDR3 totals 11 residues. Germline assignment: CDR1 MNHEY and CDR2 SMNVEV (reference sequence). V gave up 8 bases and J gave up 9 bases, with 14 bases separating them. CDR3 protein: CASGPGSGQYF. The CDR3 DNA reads TGTGCCAGCGGGCCGGGGTCGGGGCAGTACTTC.

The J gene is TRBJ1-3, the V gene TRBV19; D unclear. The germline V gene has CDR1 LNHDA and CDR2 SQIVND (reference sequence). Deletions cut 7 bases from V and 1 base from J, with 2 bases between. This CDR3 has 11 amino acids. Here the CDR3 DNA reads TGTGCCAGTAATTCTGGAAACACCATATATTTT. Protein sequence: CASNSGNTIYF. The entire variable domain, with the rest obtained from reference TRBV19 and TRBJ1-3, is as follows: DGGITQSPKYLFRKEGQNVTLSCEQNLNHDAMYWYRQDPGQGLRLIYYSQIVNDFQKGDIAEGYSVSREKKESFPLTVTSAQKNPTAFYLCASNSGNTIYFGEGSWLTVV.

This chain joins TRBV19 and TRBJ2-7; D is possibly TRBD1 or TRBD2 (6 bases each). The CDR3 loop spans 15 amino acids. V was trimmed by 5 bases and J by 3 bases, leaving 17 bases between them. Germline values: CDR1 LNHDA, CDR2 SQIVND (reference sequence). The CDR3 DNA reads TGTGCCAGTAGTCCAATCGGGGGCAACCGCTACGAGCAGTACTTC. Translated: CASSPIGGNRYEQYF.

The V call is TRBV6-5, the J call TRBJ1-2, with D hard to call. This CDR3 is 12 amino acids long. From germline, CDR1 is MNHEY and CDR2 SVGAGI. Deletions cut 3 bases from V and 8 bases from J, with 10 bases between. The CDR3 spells CASSYAGGGYTF. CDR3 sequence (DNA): TGTGCCAGCAGTTATGCCGGTGGGGGCTACACCTTC.

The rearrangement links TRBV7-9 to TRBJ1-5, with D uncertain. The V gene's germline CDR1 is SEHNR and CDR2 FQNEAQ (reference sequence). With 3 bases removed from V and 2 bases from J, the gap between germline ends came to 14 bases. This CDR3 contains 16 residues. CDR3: CASSFLGGAGNQPQHF. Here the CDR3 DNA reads TGTGCCAGCAGCTTTTTAGGTGGCGCGGGCAATCAGCCCCAGCATTTT.

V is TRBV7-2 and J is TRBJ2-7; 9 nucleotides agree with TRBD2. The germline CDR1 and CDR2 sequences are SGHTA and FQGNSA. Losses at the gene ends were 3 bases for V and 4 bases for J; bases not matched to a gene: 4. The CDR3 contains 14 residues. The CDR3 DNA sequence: TGTGCCAGCAGCTTCGCTAGCGGGGCTTACGAGCAGTACTTC. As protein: CASSFASGAYEQYF.

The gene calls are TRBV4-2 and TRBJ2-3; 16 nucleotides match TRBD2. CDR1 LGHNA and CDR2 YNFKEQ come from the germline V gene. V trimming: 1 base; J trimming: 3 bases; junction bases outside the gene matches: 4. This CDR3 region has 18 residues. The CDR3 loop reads CASSQGGLAGGLTDTQYF. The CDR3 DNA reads TGTGCCAGCAGCCAAGGGGGACTAGCGGGGGGGCTGACAGATACGCAGTATTTT.

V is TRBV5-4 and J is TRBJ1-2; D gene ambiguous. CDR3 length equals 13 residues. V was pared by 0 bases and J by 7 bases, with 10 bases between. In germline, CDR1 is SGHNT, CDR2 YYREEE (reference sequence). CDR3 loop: CASSLVAGGGYTF. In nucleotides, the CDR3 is TGTGCCAGCAGCTTGGTTGCAGGTGGTGGCTACACCTTC.

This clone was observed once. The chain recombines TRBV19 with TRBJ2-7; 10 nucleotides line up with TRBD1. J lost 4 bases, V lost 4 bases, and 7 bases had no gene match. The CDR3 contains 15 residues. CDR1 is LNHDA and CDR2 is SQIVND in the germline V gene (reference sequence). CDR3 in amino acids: CASSNLGTGEYEQYF. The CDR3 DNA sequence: TGTGCCAGTAGTAACCTGGGGACAGGGGAATACGAGCAGTACTTC.

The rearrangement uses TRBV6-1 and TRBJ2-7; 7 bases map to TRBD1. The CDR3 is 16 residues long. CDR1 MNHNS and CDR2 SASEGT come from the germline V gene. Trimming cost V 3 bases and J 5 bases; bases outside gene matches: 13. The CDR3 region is CASSERFDRVMNEQYF. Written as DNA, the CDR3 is TGTGCCAGCAGTGAGCGATTCGACAGGGTAATGAACGAGCAGTACTTC.